This is a list of T cell receptor beta chains from one sample in a study of identical twins. A single record per CDR3 protein comes from TCRdb applying MiXCR to the 5' RACE reads. This sample has about 890,000 distinct CDR3 sequences, with about 12% found just once. The same data also contributed to another study, on yellow fever vaccine responses in identical twins.

The sequencing sample was made of PBMCs. The receptors derive from a woman under 30 in good health. The conserved cysteine and the conserved F or W are not part of the CDR3 here. The order of the fields is J gene, V gene, D gene, CDR3 protein. A D gene is named only where the DNA matches it firmly.

TRBJ2-2	TRBV3-1	TRBD1	ASSHPGQGSVGELF
TRBJ1-1	TRBV9	.	ASSNRDLAGAEAF
TRBJ2-1	TRBV2	TRBD2	ASSDRGGGPSLSEQF
TRBJ2-1	TRBV29-1	TRBD2	SATSGTSGRSHNEQF
TRBJ2-2	TRBV9	TRBD1	ASSAGTGMTTGELF
TRBJ1-1	TRBV7-9	.	ASSLGTEATEAF
TRBJ2-7	TRBV18	.	ASSASELTNGAGEQY
TRBJ1-5	TRBV27	.	ASSLGLTNQPQH
TRBJ1-6	TRBV12-3/TRBV12-4	TRBD1	ASRLSTGANSPLH
TRBJ2-7	TRBV7-8	TRBD2	ASSKGTSGRKSEQY